The rows below give T cell receptor beta chains drawn from one sample of a study of identical twins. MiXCR, run by TCRdb on the 5' RACE reads, gives a single entry per CDR3 protein. Here the sample spans roughly 630,000 distinct CDR3 sequences, about 7% being singletons. This same sample was also taken into another study, of yellow fever vaccine responses in identical twins.

Source material: PBMCs. These receptors were obtained from a woman aged 18-35 years in good health. Each CDR3 is given with its conserved first and last residue. A D gene is named only where the DNA matches it firmly. Not all rows give a size; the values are once, few, many and, for expanded clones, a class.

clone size: many; V gene: TRBV24-1; D gene: TRBD2; J gene: TRBJ2-2; CDR3 protein: CATSDPPRPGGRWTGELFF; CDR3 DNA: TGTGCCACCAGTGATCCCCCCCGTCCGGGAGGAAGGTGGACCGGGGAGCTGTTTTTT
clone size: -; V gene: TRBV24-1; D gene: TRBD1; J gene: TRBJ2-3; CDR3 protein: CATSIGQDSTDTQYF; CDR3 DNA: TGTGCCACCAGTATTGGACAGGACAGCACAGATACGCAGTATTTT
clone size: -; V gene: TRBV28; D gene: -; J gene: TRBJ2-7; CDR3 protein: CASSWDGTTSYEQYF; CDR3 DNA: TGTGCCAGCAGTTGGGACGGGACAACCTCCTACGAGCAGTACTTC
clone size: many; V gene: TRBV6-1; D gene: TRBD1; J gene: TRBJ1-1; CDR3 protein: CASREPGQTNTEAFF; CDR3 DNA: TGTGCCAGCAGGGAACCGGGACAGACGAACACTGAAGCTTTCTTT
clone size: few; V gene: TRBV2; D gene: -; J gene: TRBJ2-1; CDR3 protein: CASSVGEISYNEQFF; CDR3 DNA: TGTGCCAGCAGTGTAGGGGAGATCTCCTACAATGAGCAGTTCTTC
clone size: many; V gene: TRBV12-3/TRBV12-4; D gene: TRBD1; J gene: TRBJ2-3; CDR3 protein: CASSLGTGISDTQYF; CDR3 DNA: TGTGCCAGCAGCCTCGGGACAGGGATTTCAGATACGCAGTATTTT
clone size: many; V gene: TRBV5-1; D gene: -; J gene: TRBJ1-1; CDR3 protein: CASSYQGSATEAFF; CDR3 DNA: TGCGCCAGCAGCTACCAGGGTAGTGCCACTGAAGCTTTCTTT
clone size: -; V gene: TRBV29-1; D gene: TRBD1; J gene: TRBJ1-5; CDR3 protein: CSVGQGTDNHPQHF; CDR3 DNA: TGCAGCGTTGGACAGGGGACAGACAATCACCCCCAGCATTTT
clone size: few; V gene: TRBV15; D gene: -; J gene: TRBJ2-7; CDR3 protein: CATSRGTGTDAYEQYF; CDR3 DNA: TGTGCCACCAGCAGAGGGACCGGGACGGATGCCTACGAGCAGTACTTC
clone size: once; V gene: TRBV5-6; D gene: -; J gene: TRBJ2-1; CDR3 protein: CASSFLVGLSSYNEQFF; CDR3 DNA: TGTGCCAGCAGCTTCCTGGTGGGCTTGAGCTCCTACAATGAGCAGTTCTTC
clone size: many; V gene: TRBV3-1; D gene: TRBD1; J gene: TRBJ2-7; CDR3 protein: CASGTGQGYEQYF; CDR3 DNA: TGTGCCAGCGGTACGGGACAGGGGTACGAGCAGTACTTC
clone size: -; V gene: TRBV20-1; D gene: TRBD2; J gene: TRBJ2-5; CDR3 protein: CSAREAGGPRETQYF; CDR3 DNA: TGCAGTGCTAGAGAAGCGGGAGGGCCTCGAGAGACCCAGTACTTC
clone size: -; V gene: TRBV11-3; D gene: TRBD1; J gene: TRBJ2-4; CDR3 protein: CASSLGLTVGQLNIQYF; CDR3 DNA: TGTGCCAGCAGCTTAGGGTTAACGGTGGGACAGCTAAACATTCAGTACTTC
clone size: -; V gene: TRBV16; D gene: TRBD1; J gene: TRBJ2-5; CDR3 protein: CACSQLPGQGEQETQYF; CDR3 DNA: TGTGCCTGCAGCCAGCTCCCGGGACAGGGGGAACAAGAGACCCAGTACTTC
clone size: few; V gene: TRBV10-3; D gene: -; J gene: TRBJ2-1; CDR3 protein: CATSGWPSSYNEQFF; CDR3 DNA: TGTGCCACCTCAGGGTGGCCAAGCTCCTACAATGAGCAGTTCTTC
clone size: many; V gene: TRBV4-1; D gene: -; J gene: TRBJ1-2; CDR3 protein: CASSQDFSGVTFYGYTF; CDR3 DNA: TGCGCCAGCAGCCAAGACTTTTCGGGCGTGACATTCTATGGCTACACCTTC
clone size: many; V gene: TRBV6-1; D gene: -; J gene: TRBJ1-5; CDR3 protein: CASGRQGNQPQHF; CDR3 DNA: TGTGCCAGCGGGAGGCAGGGCAATCAGCCCCAGCATTTT
clone size: -; V gene: TRBV7-9; D gene: TRBD1; J gene: TRBJ1-4; CDR3 protein: CASSGETGDWKLFF; CDR3 DNA: TGTGCCAGCAGCGGAGAGACAGGGGATTGGAAACTGTTTTTT
clone size: -; V gene: TRBV14; D gene: -; J gene: TRBJ2-1; CDR3 protein: CASSPRKDLSSYNEQFF; CDR3 DNA: TGTGCCAGCAGCCCTCGCAAGGACCTGAGCTCCTACAATGAGCAGTTCTTC
clone size: many; V gene: TRBV12-3/TRBV12-4; D gene: -; J gene: TRBJ2-4; CDR3 protein: CASSKLSGHLAKNIQYF; CDR3 DNA: TGTGCCAGCAGTAAACTCAGCGGTCATCTAGCCAAAAACATTCAGTACTTC
clone size: few; V gene: TRBV3-1; D gene: -; J gene: TRBJ2-1; CDR3 protein: CASSQGGSNNEQFF; CDR3 DNA: TGTGCCAGCAGCCAAGGTGGCAGTAACAATGAGCAGTTCTTC
clone size: -; V gene: TRBV3-1; D gene: TRBD2; J gene: TRBJ2-1; CDR3 protein: CASSQGLAGGTEQFF; CDR3 DNA: TGTGCCAGCAGCCAAGGACTAGCGGGAGGGACTGAGCAGTTCTTC
clone size: many; V gene: TRBV6-1; D gene: -; J gene: TRBJ2-3; CDR3 protein: CASRRRGSSTDTQYF; CDR3 DNA: TGTGCCAGCAGGAGGAGGGGAAGTAGCACAGATACGCAGTATTTT